Detailed here is one T cell receptor (beta chain). The ends lost 3 bases at V and 5 bases at J; junction bases unmatched: 10. The CDR3 has 16 amino acids. Germline lookup yields CDR1 MDHEN and CDR2 SYDVKM. Indicated time point: newly diagnosed GD, antithyroid drugs for less than 3 months. Following extraction of RNA from PBMCs, that RNA was used to make the TCR library. This sample was included in a study of regulatory T cells in long-lasting Graves disease. TCR beta libraries were built with iRepertoire HTBI primers and Arm-PCR of CDR3 regions. Each CDR3 protein is one row after TCRdb ran MiXCR on the multiplex PCR reads. The sample has 320,000 or so distinct CDR3 sequences; 15% to 20% are singletons.

Source: peripheral blood mononuclear cells (PBMCs), taken at new diagnosis, from a patient treated with antithyroid drugs. This receptor was taken from a female donor with Graves disease. The rearrangement uses TRBV28 and TRBJ1-1; 9 nucleotides line up with TRBD1. The CDR3 bases are TGTGCCAGCAGTTTTTCCGGGACAGGGCGTGTGACTGAAGCTTTCTTT. It translates to CASSFSGTGRVTEAFF. Drawing the rest from reference TRBV28 and TRBJ1-1, the complete variable domain is DVKVTQSSRYLVKRTGEKVFLECVQDMDHENMFWYRQDPGLGLRLIYFSYDVKMKEKGDIPEGYSVSREKKERFSLILESASTNQTSMYLCASSFSGTGRVTEAFFGQGTRLTVV.